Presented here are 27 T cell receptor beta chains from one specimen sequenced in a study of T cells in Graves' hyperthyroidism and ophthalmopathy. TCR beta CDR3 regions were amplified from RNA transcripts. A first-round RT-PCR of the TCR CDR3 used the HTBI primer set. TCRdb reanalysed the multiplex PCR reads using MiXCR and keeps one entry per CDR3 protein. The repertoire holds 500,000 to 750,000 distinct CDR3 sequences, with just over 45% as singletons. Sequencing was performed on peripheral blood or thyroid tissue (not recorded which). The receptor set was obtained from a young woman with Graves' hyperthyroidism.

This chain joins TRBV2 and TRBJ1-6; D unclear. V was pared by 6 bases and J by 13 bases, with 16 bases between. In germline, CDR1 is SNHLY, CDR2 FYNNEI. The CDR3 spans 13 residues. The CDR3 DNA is TGTGCCAGCAGGAGGCGGGAGGGATCCCCCCTCCACTTT. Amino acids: CASRRREGSPLHF. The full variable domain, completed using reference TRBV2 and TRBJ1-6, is EPEVTQTPSHQVTQMGQEVILRCVPISNHLYFYWYRQILGQKVEFLVSFYNNEISEKSEIFDDQFSVERPDGSNFTLKIRSTKLEDSAMYFCASRRREGSPLHFGNGTRLTVT.

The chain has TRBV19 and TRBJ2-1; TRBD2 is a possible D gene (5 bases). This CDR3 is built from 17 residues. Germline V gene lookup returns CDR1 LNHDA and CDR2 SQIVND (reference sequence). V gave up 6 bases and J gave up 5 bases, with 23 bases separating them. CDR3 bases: TGTGCCAGTAGCTACCGTGTTTTGACGGGAACTAACAATGAGCAGTTCTTC. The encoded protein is CASSYRVLTGTNNEQFF.

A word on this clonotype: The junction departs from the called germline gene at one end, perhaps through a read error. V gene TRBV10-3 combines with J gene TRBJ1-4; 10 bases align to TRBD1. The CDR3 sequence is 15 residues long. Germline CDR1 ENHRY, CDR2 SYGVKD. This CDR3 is CAVSESDRGNEKLFF. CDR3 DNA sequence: TGTGCCGTCAGTGAGTCGGACAGGGGGAATGAAAAACTGTTTTTT.

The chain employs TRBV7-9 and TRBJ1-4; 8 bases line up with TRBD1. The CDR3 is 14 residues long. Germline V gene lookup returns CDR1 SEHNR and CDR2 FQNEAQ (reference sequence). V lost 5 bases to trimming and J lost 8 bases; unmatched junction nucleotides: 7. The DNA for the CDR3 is TGTGCCAGCAGCCACCAGGGGGCGTGGGAAAAACTGTTTTTT. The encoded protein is CASSHQGAWEKLFF.

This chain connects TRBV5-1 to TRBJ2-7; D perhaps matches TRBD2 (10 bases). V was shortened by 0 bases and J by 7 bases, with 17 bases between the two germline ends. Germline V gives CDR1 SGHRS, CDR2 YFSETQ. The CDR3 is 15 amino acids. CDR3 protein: CASSLASGGQGEQYF. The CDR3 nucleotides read TGCGCCAGCAGCTTGGCTAGCGGGGGACAGGGTGAGCAGTACTTC. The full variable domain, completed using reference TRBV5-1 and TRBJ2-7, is KAGVTQTPRYLIKTRGQQVTLSCSPISGHRSVSWYQQTPGQGLQFLFEYFSETQRNKGNFPGRFSGRQFSNSRSEMNVSTLELGDSALYLCASSLASGGQGEQYFGPGTRLTVT.

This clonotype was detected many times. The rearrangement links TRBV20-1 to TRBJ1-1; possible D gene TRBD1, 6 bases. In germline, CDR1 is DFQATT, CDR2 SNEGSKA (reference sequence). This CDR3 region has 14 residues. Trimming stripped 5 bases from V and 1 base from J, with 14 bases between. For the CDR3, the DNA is TGCAGTGCTTTTGGGGGGGGCACGAACACTGAAGCTTTCTTT. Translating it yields CSAFGGGTNTEAFF.

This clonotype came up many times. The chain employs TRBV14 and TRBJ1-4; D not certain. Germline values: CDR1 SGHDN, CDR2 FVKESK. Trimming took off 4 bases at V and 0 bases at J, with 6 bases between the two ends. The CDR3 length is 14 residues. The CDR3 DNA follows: TGTGCCAGCAGCCTTCAGTCAACTAATGAAAAACTGTTTTTT. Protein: CASSLQSTNEKLFF.

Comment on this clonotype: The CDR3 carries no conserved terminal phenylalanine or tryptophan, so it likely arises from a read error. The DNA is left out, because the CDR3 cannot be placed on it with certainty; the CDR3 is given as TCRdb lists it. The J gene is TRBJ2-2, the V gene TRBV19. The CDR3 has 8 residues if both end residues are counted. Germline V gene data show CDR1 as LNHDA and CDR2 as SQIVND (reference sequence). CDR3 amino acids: CASSIGEI.

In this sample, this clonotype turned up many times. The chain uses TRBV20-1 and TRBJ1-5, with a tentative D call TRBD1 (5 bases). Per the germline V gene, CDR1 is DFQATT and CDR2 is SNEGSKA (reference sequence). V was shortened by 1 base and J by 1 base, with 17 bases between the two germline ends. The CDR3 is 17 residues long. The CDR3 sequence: CSARAGTWARSNQPQHF. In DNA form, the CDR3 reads TGCAGTGCTAGAGCCGGGACCTGGGCTAGGAGCAATCAGCCCCAGCATTTT.

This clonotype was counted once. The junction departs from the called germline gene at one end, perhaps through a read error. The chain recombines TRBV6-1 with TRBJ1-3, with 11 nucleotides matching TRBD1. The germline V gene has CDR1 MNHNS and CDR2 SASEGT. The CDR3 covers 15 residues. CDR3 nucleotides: TGTGCCAGCAGAAGGACAGGGGGCGGTGGAAACACCACATATTTT. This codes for CASRRTGGGGNTTYF.

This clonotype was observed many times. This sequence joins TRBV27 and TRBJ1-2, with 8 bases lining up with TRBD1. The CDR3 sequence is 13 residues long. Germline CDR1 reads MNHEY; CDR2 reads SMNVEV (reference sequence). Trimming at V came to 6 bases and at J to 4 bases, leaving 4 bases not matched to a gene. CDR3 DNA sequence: TGTGCCAGCAGACTCGACAGGGGCTATGGCTACACCTTC. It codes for CASRLDRGYGYTF.

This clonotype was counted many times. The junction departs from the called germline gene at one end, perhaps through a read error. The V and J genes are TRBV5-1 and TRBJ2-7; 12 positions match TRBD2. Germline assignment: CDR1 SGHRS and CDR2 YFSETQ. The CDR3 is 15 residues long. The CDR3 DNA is TGTGCCAGCAGTCTAGCGGGAGGGAGCTCCTACGAGCAGTACTTC. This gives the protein CASSLAGGSSYEQYF.

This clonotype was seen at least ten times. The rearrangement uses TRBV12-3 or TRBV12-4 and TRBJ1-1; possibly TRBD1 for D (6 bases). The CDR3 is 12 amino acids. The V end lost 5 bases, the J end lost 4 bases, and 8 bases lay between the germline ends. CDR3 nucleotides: TGTGCCAGCAGTACACAGGGCACTGAAGCTTTCTTT. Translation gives CASSTQGTEAFF.

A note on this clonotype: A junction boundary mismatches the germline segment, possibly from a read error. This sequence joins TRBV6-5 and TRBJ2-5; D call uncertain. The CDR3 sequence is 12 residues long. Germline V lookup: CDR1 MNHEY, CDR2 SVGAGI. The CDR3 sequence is CAISYPPGEHFF. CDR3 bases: TGTGCCATCAGTTACCCCCCGGGTGAGCATTTCTTC.

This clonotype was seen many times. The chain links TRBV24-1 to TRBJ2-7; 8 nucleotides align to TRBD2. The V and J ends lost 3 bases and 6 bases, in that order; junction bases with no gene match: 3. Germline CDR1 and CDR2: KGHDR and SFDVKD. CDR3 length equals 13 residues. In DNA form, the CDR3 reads TGTGCCACCAGTGATGGGGCGGGAGGCGAGCAGTACTTC. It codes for CATSDGAGGEQYF.

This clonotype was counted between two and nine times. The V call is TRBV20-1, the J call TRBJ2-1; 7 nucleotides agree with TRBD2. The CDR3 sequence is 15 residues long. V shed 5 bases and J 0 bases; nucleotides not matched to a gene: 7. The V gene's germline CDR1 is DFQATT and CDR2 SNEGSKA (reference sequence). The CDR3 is CSAQSGKGSYNEQFF. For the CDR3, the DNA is TGCAGTGCTCAAAGCGGGAAAGGCTCCTACAATGAGCAGTTCTTC.

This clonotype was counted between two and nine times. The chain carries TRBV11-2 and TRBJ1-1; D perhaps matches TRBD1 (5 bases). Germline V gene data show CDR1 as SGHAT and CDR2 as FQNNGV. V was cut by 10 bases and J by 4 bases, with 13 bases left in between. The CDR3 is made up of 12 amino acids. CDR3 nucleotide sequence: TGTGCCACCCGGGGGGTCGGCACTGAAGCTTTCTTT. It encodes CATRGVGTEAFF.

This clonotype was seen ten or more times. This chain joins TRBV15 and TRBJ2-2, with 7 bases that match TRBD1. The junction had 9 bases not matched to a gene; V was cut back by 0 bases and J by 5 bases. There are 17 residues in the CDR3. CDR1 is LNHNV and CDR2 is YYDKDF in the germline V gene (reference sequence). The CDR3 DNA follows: TGTGCCACCAGCAGAGATAGGACAGGCGGGCCTACCGGGGAGCTGTTTTTT. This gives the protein CATSRDRTGGPTGELFF. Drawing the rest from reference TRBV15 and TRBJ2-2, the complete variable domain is DAMVIQNPRYQVTQFGKPVTLSCSQTLNHNVMYWYQQKSSQAPKLLFHYYDKDFNNEADTPDNFQSRRPNTSFCFLDIRSPGLGDTAMYLCATSRDRTGGPTGELFFGEGSRLTVL.

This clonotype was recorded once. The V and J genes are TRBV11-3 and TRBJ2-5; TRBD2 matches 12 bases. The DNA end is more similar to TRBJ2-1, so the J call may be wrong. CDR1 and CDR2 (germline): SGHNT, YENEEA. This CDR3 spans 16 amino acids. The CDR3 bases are TGTGCCAGCAGCTCCGGACTAGCGGGAACCTACAATGAGCAGTTCTTC. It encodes CASSSGLAGTYNEQFF.

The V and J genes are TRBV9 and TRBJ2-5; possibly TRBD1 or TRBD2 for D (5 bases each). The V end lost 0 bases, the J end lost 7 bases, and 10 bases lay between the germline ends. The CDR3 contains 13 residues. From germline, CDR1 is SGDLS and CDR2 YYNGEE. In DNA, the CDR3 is TGTGCCAGCAGCGTAGGGGACGGTGCGACCCAGTACTTC. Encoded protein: CASSVGDGATQYF.

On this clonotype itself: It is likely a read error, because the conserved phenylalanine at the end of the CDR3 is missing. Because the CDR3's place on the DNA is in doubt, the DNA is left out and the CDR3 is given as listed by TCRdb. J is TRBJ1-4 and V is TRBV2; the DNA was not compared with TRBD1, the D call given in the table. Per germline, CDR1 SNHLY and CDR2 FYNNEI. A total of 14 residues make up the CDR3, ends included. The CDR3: CASSEGGTDLPIRS.

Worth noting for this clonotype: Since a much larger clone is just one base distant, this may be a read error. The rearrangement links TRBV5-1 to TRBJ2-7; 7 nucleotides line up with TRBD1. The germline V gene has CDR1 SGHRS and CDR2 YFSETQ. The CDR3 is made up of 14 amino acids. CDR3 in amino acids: CASGFRGSSYEQCF. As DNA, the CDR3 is TGTGCCAGCGGCTTCAGGGGGTCGTCCTACGAGCAGTGCTTC.

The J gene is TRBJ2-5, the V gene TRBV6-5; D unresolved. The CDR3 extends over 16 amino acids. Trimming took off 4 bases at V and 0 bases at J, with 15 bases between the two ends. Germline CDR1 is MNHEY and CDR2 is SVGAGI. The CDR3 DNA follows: TGTGCCAGCAGTTTAGGTCACAGAGGAAACCAAGAGACCCAGTACTTC. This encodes CASSLGHRGNQETQYF.

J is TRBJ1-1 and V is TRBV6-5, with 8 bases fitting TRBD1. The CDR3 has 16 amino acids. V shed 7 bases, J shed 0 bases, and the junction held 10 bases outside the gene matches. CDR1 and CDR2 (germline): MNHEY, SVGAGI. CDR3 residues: CASNKQGVGMNTEAFF. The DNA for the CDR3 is TGTGCCAGCAATAAACAGGGGGTCGGGATGAACACTGAAGCTTTCTTT.

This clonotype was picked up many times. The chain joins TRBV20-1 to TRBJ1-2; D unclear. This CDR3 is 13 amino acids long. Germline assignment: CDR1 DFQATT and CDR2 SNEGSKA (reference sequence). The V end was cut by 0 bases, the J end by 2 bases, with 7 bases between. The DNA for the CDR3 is TGCAGTGCTAGAGATAAAGAAAACTATGGCTACACCTTC. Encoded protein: CSARDKENYGYTF.

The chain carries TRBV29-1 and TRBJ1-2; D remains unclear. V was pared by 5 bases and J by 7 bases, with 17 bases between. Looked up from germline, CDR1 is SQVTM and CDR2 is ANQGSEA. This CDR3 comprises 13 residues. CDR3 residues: CSVSGPWAGGYTF. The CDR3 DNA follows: TGCAGCGTTTCTGGACCGTGGGCCGGTGGCTACACCTTC. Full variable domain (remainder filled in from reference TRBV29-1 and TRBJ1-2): SAVISQKPSRDICQRGTSLTIQCQVDSQVTMMFWYRQQPGQSLTLIATANQGSEATYESGFVIDKFPISRPNLTFSTLTVSNMSPEDSSIYLCSVSGPWAGGYTFGSGTRLTVV.

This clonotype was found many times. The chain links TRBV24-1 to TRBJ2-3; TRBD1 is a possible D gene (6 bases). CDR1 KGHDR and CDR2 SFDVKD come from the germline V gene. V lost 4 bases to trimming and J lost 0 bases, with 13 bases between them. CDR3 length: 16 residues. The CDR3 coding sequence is TGTGCCACCAGTGACTACGACAGGTCTAGCACAGATACGCAGTATTTT. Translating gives CATSDYDRSSTDTQYF.